This TCR beta chain originates from a study of control samples from healthy donors and cancer patients. The method was immunoSEQ multiplex PCR; TCRdb's version includes in-frame clones alone and lacks a portion of them. Counted here are tens of thousands of clones, around 93% occurring once; the ten biggest clones make up 22%. The CDR3 consists of 17 residues. This rearrangement joins TRBV21-1 to TRBJ1-1; TRBD1, as called in the table, went unchecked against the DNA. TRBV21-1 is noted as a pseudogene. The sequenced sample consisted of PBMCs. This receptor was obtained from a woman between 35 and 50 years old with head and neck cancer. The chain's CDR3 is CASSKVGAQGGNTEAFF. In DNA form, the CDR3 reads TGTGCCAGCAGCAAAGTGGGAGCACAGGGGGGGAACACTGAAGCTTTCTTT.